Listed here are 20 T cell receptor beta chains from one sample, sequenced in a study of blood T cells in healthy people across ages. A J-beta primer mix and a sample-barcoded 5' primer were used in a second PCR of about 7 to 12 cycles. MiXCR was run by TCRdb on the 5' RACE reads, yielding one entry per CDR3 protein. The profile shows hundreds of thousands of distinct CDR3 sequences, about 62% of them singletons. The sequencing sample was made of blood. Source of these receptors: a young man in good health.

The DNA for the CDR3 is TGTGCCAGCAGTGAAGGACCGGACAAAGTCTTCCTTTATGGCTACACCTTC. This sequence encodes CASSEGPDKVFLYGYTF. V gene TRBV2 combines with J gene TRBJ1-2; D possibly corresponds to TRBD1 (5 bases). The CDR3 has 17 amino acids. Trimming shortened V by 1 base and J by 5 bases, and 20 bases separated the two germline ends. From germline, CDR1 is SNHLY and CDR2 FYNNEI.

The chain uses TRBV20-1 and TRBJ1-1; 10 nucleotides align to TRBD1. Germline assignment: CDR1 DFQATT and CDR2 SNEGSKA (reference sequence). The CDR3 totals 11 residues. Unmatched junction bases numbered 6, after V lost 5 bases and J lost 12 bases. The CDR3 bases are TGCAGTGCTCCTCTGACAGGGGGCCCTTTCTTT. Amino acids: CSAPLTGGPFF.

The rearrangement joins TRBV7-9 to TRBJ1-4; 10 positions match TRBD1. This CDR3 comprises 14 residues. J gave up 10 bases and V 10 bases, and 12 bases lay outside the gene matches. Germline CDR1 is SEHNR and CDR2 is FQNEAQ (reference sequence). CDR3 sequence reads: CAKSAGTGDGKLFF. The CDR3 DNA sequence: TGTGCCAAATCAGCCGGGACAGGGGACGGAAAACTGTTTTTT.

The chain recombines TRBV7-9 with TRBJ1-3; TRBD1 aligns across 10 bases. Per germline, CDR1 SEHNR and CDR2 FQNEAQ (reference sequence). V lost 5 bases, J lost 1 base, and 5 bases stayed unmatched. This CDR3 contains 16 residues. CDR3 nucleotides: TGTGCCAGCAGCCCAGGACAGGGGGTATCTGGAAACACCATATATTTT. Its protein product is CASSPGQGVSGNTIYF.

The chain recombines TRBV4-2 with TRBJ2-3, with 11 bases that match TRBD2. From germline, CDR1 is LGHNA and CDR2 YNFKEQ. The CDR3 runs to 16 residues. The trim removed 2 bases at V and 0 bases at J, leaving 1 base unmatched. CDR3 nucleotide sequence: TGTGCCAGCAGCCAAACTAGCGGGGGCAGCACAGATACGCAGTATTTT. It yields the protein CASSQTSGGSTDTQYF.

This clonotype was recorded only once. One end of the junction fails to match germline, which may point to a read error. The genes are TRBV9 and TRBJ2-3; possible D gene TRBD2, 6 bases. Germline loops: CDR1 SGDLS, CDR2 YYNGEE. The CDR3 extends over 12 amino acids. The CDR3 here is CAGSVAGGTQYF. In nucleotides, the CDR3 is TGTGCCGGCAGCGTAGCCGGGGGTACGCAGTATTTT.

V gene TRBV25-1 combines with J gene TRBJ1-2, with TRBD1 matching over 10 bases. There are 14 residues in the CDR3. Germline V lookup: CDR1 MGHDK, CDR2 SYGVNS. After removal of 6 bases from V and 7 bases from J, the junction contained 8 bases not matched to a gene. The DNA for the CDR3 is TGTGCCAGCAGGAGCCCGGGACAGGGGAGTGGCTACACCTTC. Translating gives CASRSPGQGSGYTF.

The chain combines TRBV4-3 with TRBJ2-1; 10 bases match TRBD2. Germline V gives CDR1 LGHNA, CDR2 YSLEER. This CDR3 has 17 residues. J gave up 8 bases and V 1 base, and 11 bases lay outside the gene matches. This chain's CDR3 is CASSQVLAGAGVDEQFF. The CDR3 nucleotides read TGCGCCAGCAGCCAAGTGCTAGCGGGGGCCGGGGTCGATGAGCAGTTCTTC.

V is TRBV4-3 and J is TRBJ2-3; TRBD2 matches 8 bases. Germline values: CDR1 LGHNA, CDR2 YSLEER. This CDR3 is built from 18 residues. After removal of 0 bases from V and 5 bases from J, the junction contained 13 bases not matched to a gene. CDR3: CASSQDLLAGQGRDTQYF. The CDR3 region has the DNA TGCGCCAGCAGCCAAGATCTTTTAGCGGGGCAGGGGAGAGATACGCAGTATTTT.

The rearrangement links TRBV7-9 to TRBJ1-1, with TRBD1 as a possible D gene (5 bases). Per germline, CDR1 SEHNR and CDR2 FQNEAQ (reference sequence). V was clipped by 3 bases and J by 3 bases, with 17 bases between them. CDR3 size: 16 residues. The CDR3 DNA reads TGTGCCAGCAGCTTGAGGTCCGGGGGTGGAGACACTGAAGCTTTCTTT. Its translation is CASSLRSGGGDTEAFF.

The chain is built from TRBV4-2 and TRBJ1-6; D perhaps matches TRBD1 (5 bases). Trimming took off 0 bases at V and 10 bases at J, with 13 bases between the two ends. The CDR3 is 15 amino acids. Germline-derived CDR1 and CDR2 are LGHNA and YNFKEQ. DNA of the CDR3: TGTGCCAGCAGCCAAGACTTAGGGGCCAAATCACCCCTCCACTTT. Translated, it gives CASSQDLGAKSPLHF.

The chain joins TRBV12-3 or TRBV12-4 to TRBJ2-1; unclear D gene. The V end lost 7 bases, the J end lost 10 bases, and 17 bases lay between the germline ends. The CDR3 runs to 13 residues. The CDR3 DNA is TGTGCCAGCACCCTTGCCCTGGCCTACGAGCAGTTCTTC. This codes for CASTLALAYEQFF.

The gene calls are TRBV6-2 or TRBV6-3 and TRBJ2-3; 10 nucleotides match TRBD2. Germline CDR1 MNHEY, CDR2 SVGEGT. Trimming removed 0 bases from V and 6 bases from J; junction bases left unmatched: 0. The CDR3 covers 14 residues. In DNA form, the CDR3 reads TGTGCCAGCAGTTACTCACTAGCGGGGGATACGCAGTATTTT. Its translation is CASSYSLAGDTQYF.

This chain joins TRBV5-1 and TRBJ2-5; the D is unclear. This CDR3 is 16 amino acids long. Looked up from germline, CDR1 is SGHRS and CDR2 is YFSETQ. The germline V and J ends were trimmed by 2 bases and 5 bases, with 19 bases remaining between them. CDR3 protein: CASSLIPPGGVETQYF. The CDR3 DNA reads TGCGCCAGCAGCTTAATCCCCCCGGGTGGGGTTGAGACCCAGTACTTC.

The table lists this clonotype with a few counts. V usage is TRBV5-1 and J usage is TRBJ1-1, with 9 bases lining up with TRBD1. The CDR3 has 14 residues. With 4 bases clipped from V and 5 bases from J, the junction kept 6 bases outside the gene matches. The germline gives CDR1 SGHRS, CDR2 YFSETQ. The CDR3 is CASSRDREVTEAFF. CDR3 DNA: TGCGCCAGCAGCCGGGACAGGGAGGTTACTGAAGCTTTCTTT.

J is TRBJ2-5 and V is TRBV7-2; D may be TRBD1 (5 bases). The CDR3 has 14 amino acids. Trimming left V 5 bases short and J 0 bases short, with 10 bases between. The V gene's germline CDR1 is SGHTA and CDR2 FQGNSA. The CDR3 sequence: CASSVGANQETQYF. CDR3 bases: TGTGCCAGCAGCGTAGGGGCCAACCAAGAGACCCAGTACTTC.

The chain recombines TRBV10-3 with TRBJ2-7, with D possibly being TRBD2 (6 bases). Germline V CDR1 and CDR2: ENHRY, SYGVKD. The CDR3 has 17 amino acids. Trimming pared 3 bases from V and 2 bases from J, leaving 20 bases between. The CDR3 here is CAISEVPGGVGAYEQYF. DNA for the CDR3: TGTGCCATCAGTGAAGTTCCGGGCGGGGTGGGGGCCTACGAGCAGTACTTC.

The V and J genes are TRBV10-3 and TRBJ1-2; D remains ambiguous. The CDR3 runs 14 residues. V lost 2 bases and J lost 2, with 9 bases in between. Germline V gene sequence: CDR1 ENHRY, CDR2 SYGVKD. CDR3 in DNA: TGTGCCATCAGTGAGCCCAGAGAAAACTATGGCTACACCTTC. Translating it yields CAISEPRENYGYTF.

This clonotype appeared a few times. The genes are TRBV24-1 and TRBJ2-6; 7 bases match TRBD1. Trimming at V came to 3 bases and at J to 0 bases, leaving 7 bases not matched to a gene. CDR1 is KGHDR, CDR2 SFDVKD, per germline. The CDR3 totals 18 residues. CDR3 in DNA: TGTGCCACCAGTGATACGGGACAGCGACTCTCTGGGGCCAACGTCCTGACTTTC. Its protein is CATSDTGQRLSGANVLTF.

This chain links TRBV6-1 with TRBJ2-4; 9 bases are a match to TRBD1. The better agreement between TRBJ2-7 and the DNA end casts doubt on the J call. This CDR3 region has 13 residues. Germline V gives CDR1 MNHNS, CDR2 SASEGT. The CDR3: CASRDRGWYEQYF. The CDR3 coding sequence is TGTGCCAGCAGAGACAGGGGGTGGTACGAGCAGTACTTC.